One and the same sample provided the 4 T cell receptor beta chains below, sequenced in a study of blood T cell repertoires in COVID-19. Only in-frame clones appear in the TCRdb table, and some are missing; sequencing was by immunoSEQ multiplex PCR. The table has hundreds of thousands of clones, roughly 85% seen once. The specimen was peripheral blood. The source of these receptors is a man younger than 35 with active or convalescent COVID-19.

The V call is TRBV7-2, the J call TRBJ2-1; 9 bases line up with TRBD1. The CDR3 consists of 15 residues. The ends lost 5 bases at V and 2 bases at J; junction bases unmatched: 4. From germline, CDR1 is SGHTA and CDR2 FQGNSA. The CDR3 loop reads CASSPDRGAYNEQFF. The DNA for the CDR3 is TGTGCCAGCAGCCCGGACAGGGGAGCCTACAATGAGCAGTTCTTC.

This clone came up once. CDR3 region: CASSLALRGRGYGYTF. In DNA, the CDR3 is TGTGCCAGCAGCTTAGCGCTCAGGGGGCGCGGCTATGGCTACACCTTC. The rearrangement uses TRBV5-4 and TRBJ1-2; 8 bases fit TRBD1. Per germline, CDR1 SGHNT and CDR2 YYREEE (reference sequence). Trimming removed 2 bases from V and 4 bases from J; junction bases left unmatched: 10. The CDR3 is made up of 16 amino acids. Based on the CDR3 plus reference TRBV5-4 and TRBJ1-2, the full variable domain is ETGVTQSPTHLIKTRGQQVTLRCSSQSGHNTVSWYQQALGQGPQFIFQYYREEENGRGNFPPRFSGLQFPNYSSELNVNALELDDSALYLCASSLALRGRGYGYTFGSGTRLTVV.

V gene TRBV4-3 combines with J gene TRBJ2-3; D gene unclear. With 0 bases removed from V and 0 bases from J, the gap between germline ends came to 10 bases. The CDR3 has 16 residues. Germline CDR1 reads LGHNA; CDR2 reads YSLEER. The CDR3 loop reads CASSQDLVGSTDTQYF. CDR3 coding DNA: TGCGCCAGCAGCCAAGATCTCGTCGGTAGCACAGATACGCAGTATTTT.

This clone was seen a single time. The chain links TRBV10-2 to TRBJ2-3, with 9 bases lining up with TRBD2. CDR1 is WSHSY and CDR2 is SAAADI in the germline V gene. This CDR3 spans 16 amino acids. V trimming: 3 bases; J trimming: 0 bases; junction bases outside the gene matches: 4. The CDR3 DNA follows: TGCGCCAGCAGTGAAGGTCTAGCGGGGAGCACAGATACGCAGTATTTT. This gives the protein CASSEGLAGSTDTQYF.